These 17 T cell receptor beta chains came from one sample sequenced in a study of identical twins. TCRdb reanalysed the 5' RACE reads using MiXCR and keeps one entry per CDR3 protein. The sample records 1.5 million to 2 million distinct CDR3 sequences, roughly a third being singletons. The sequenced sample consisted of cord blood. Source of these receptors: a newborn girl in good health.

This clonotype was seen a handful of times. The gene calls are TRBV20-1 and TRBJ2-1; 12 positions agree with TRBD2. Germline loops: CDR1 DFQATT, CDR2 SNEGSKA (reference sequence). J was trimmed by 5 bases and V by 0 bases; bases with no gene match: 11. CDR3 size: 18 residues. The CDR3 sequence is CSAREPRTSGERDNEQFF. The CDR3 DNA reads TGCAGTGCTAGAGAACCCCGGACTAGCGGGGAGCGGGACAATGAGCAGTTCTTC.

On this clonotype: A far larger clone is just one base off, so this is likely a read error. The gene calls are TRBV9 and TRBJ2-3; D is perhaps TRBD2 (6 bases). Per germline, CDR1 SGDLS and CDR2 YYNGEE. The CDR3 length is 14 residues. Trimming left V 0 bases short and J 2 bases short, with 7 bases between. For the CDR3, the DNA is TGTGCCAGCAGCGTAGGGGGGGACACAGATACGCAGTATTTT. It is translated as CASSVGGDTDTQYF.

In its sample, this clonotype was seen a few times. V is TRBV5-1 and J is TRBJ2-2, with D possibly TRBD1 on 5 matching bases. This CDR3 has 14 residues. V lost 5 bases, J lost 3 bases, and 11 bases lay in between. Per germline, CDR1 SGHRS and CDR2 YFSETQ. CDR3 sequence (DNA): TGCGCCAGCAGGGGGCTTGTCGACACCGGGGAGCTGTTTTTT. Protein: CASRGLVDTGELFF.

This chain uses TRBV4-2 with TRBJ1-4; 9 positions agree with TRBD1. The J segment lost 5 bases and the V segment lost 4 bases, leaving 8 bases of the junction unmatched. This CDR3 contains 16 residues. Germline V gives CDR1 LGHNA, CDR2 YNFKEQ. The CDR3 DNA reads TGTGCCAGCAGCCTCTCTGTGGGGACAGGGAATGAAAAACTGTTTTTT. Its translation is CASSLSVGTGNEKLFF.

This clonotype was counted once. This chain's CDR3 is CASSKVRERSGGCDEQYF. Here the CDR3 DNA reads TGTGCCAGCAGCAAAGTAAGGGAACGGAGCGGGGGATGTGATGAGCAGTACTTC. V and J are TRBV21-1 and TRBJ2-5; TRBD2 reflects the table's D call only, with no check against the DNA. TRBV21-1 is reported as a pseudogene. The CDR3 contains 18 residues.

This chain connects TRBV7-6 to TRBJ2-3; TRBD2 is a possible D gene (5 bases). The CDR3 loop spans 17 amino acids. The germline V and J ends were trimmed by 2 bases and 0 bases, with 15 bases remaining between them. Germline CDR1 SGHVS, CDR2 FNYEAQ. CDR3 residues: CASSLQTGFLSTDTQYF. The CDR3 region has the DNA TGTGCCAGCAGCTTACAGACGGGGTTTCTCAGCACAGATACGCAGTATTTT.

This chain links TRBV7-9 with TRBJ2-1; 12 bases are shared with TRBD2. The junction had 13 bases not matched to a gene; V was cut back by 8 bases and J by 8 bases. Per the germline V gene, CDR1 is SEHNR and CDR2 is FQNEAQ (reference sequence). The length of the CDR3 is 16 residues. The CDR3 nucleotides are TGTGCCAGCTTCCGACTAGCGGGAGAATGGTACGATGAGCAGTTCTTC. As protein: CASFRLAGEWYDEQFF.

The DNA of the CDR3 is TGTGCCAGTAGTACCGGGACTACCCATTACAATGAGCAGTTCTTC. Its protein product is CASSTGTTHYNEQFF. The chain links TRBV19 to TRBJ2-1; 7 bases map to TRBD2. CDR3 length: 15 residues. V was clipped by 4 bases and J by 4 bases; unmatched bases: 7. Per the germline V gene, CDR1 is LNHDA and CDR2 is SQIVND (reference sequence).

This chain uses TRBV2 with TRBJ2-5; tentative D call: TRBD2 (7 bases). Germline loops: CDR1 SNHLY, CDR2 FYNNEI. The CDR3 spans 13 residues. Between the trimmed V and J ends, which lost 4 bases and 11 bases, there was a span of 17 bases. The CDR3 region is CASSGRGLDEQYF. The CDR3 region has the DNA TGTGCCAGCAGTGGGCGGGGGCTGGATGAGCAGTACTTC.

The sample holds a few counts of this clonotype. The chain uses TRBV12-3 or TRBV12-4 and TRBJ2-3; 8 bases match TRBD2. V lost 5 bases, J lost 2 bases, and 6 bases stayed unmatched. The CDR3 has 15 residues. Here the CDR3 reads CASSSGSLLTDTQYF. Written as DNA, the CDR3 is TGTGCCAGCAGTAGCGGGAGCCTCCTCACAGATACGCAGTATTTT.

This clonotype was recorded many times. This chain uses TRBV29-1 with TRBJ2-1, with 8 bases identical to TRBD2. The CDR3 is made up of 13 amino acids. The germline V gene encodes CDR1 SQVTM and CDR2 ANQGSEA. The junction had 4 bases not matched to a gene; V was cut back by 2 bases and J by 7 bases. CDR3 DNA sequence: TGCAGCGTTGAAACGGGAGGGCTTAATGAGCAGTTCTTC. It specifies CSVETGGLNEQFF.

This clonotype was detected ten times or more. The gene calls are TRBV25-1 and TRBJ2-2, with a weak D call TRBD2 (6 bases). The CDR3 is 13 amino acids. Trimming took 6 bases from V and 2 from J, leaving 7 bases between them. Per the germline V gene, CDR1 is MGHDK and CDR2 is SYGVNS. The CDR3 sequence: CASSGTNTGELFF. In nucleotides, the CDR3 is TGTGCCAGCAGCGGGACTAACACCGGGGAGCTGTTTTTT.

This chain links TRBV20-1 with TRBJ2-7; D gene unclear. CDR3 length: 14 amino acids. Trimming left V 4 bases short and J 0 bases short, with 13 bases between. Germline CDR1 and CDR2: DFQATT and SNEGSKA (reference sequence). This CDR3 is CSATDWMSSYEQYF. The DNA of the CDR3 is TGCAGTGCTACAGACTGGATGAGCTCCTACGAGCAGTACTTC.

The V gene is TRBV16, the J gene TRBJ2-2; D unclear. In germline, CDR1 is KGHSY, CDR2 FQNENV. V dropped 1 base and J dropped 4 bases, with 7 bases sitting between them. CDR3 length: 14 residues. The CDR3 protein is CASSQFFGTGELFF. The DNA of the CDR3 is TGTGCCAGCAGCCAATTTTTTGGCACCGGGGAGCTGTTTTTT.

This clonotype came up a few times. CDR3 in DNA: TGTGCCAGCAGCGTAGTAGTCGACAATGAGCAGTTCTTC. Translation gives CASSVVVDNEQFF. The chain links TRBV9 to TRBJ2-1; D call uncertain. The CDR3 has 13 amino acids. CDR1 is SGDLS, CDR2 YYNGEE, per germline. With 0 bases removed from V and 5 bases from J, the gap between germline ends came to 6 bases.

The CDR3 region has the DNA TGCGCCAGCAGCACCCGGCGGGATAGCGGGAGGGTGGTCCAGTACTTC. The encoded protein is CASSTRRDSGRVVQYF. The gene calls are TRBV4-1 and TRBJ2-7; TRBD2 aligns across 11 bases. Germline assignment: CDR1 MGHRA and CDR2 YSYEKL. With V trimmed by 5 bases and J by 10 bases, 16 bases remained unmatched. This CDR3 is 16 amino acids long.

V and J are TRBV20-1 and TRBJ2-3, with TRBD2 matching over 8 bases. Germline CDR1 is DFQATT and CDR2 is SNEGSKA (reference sequence). CDR3 length equals 13 residues. Trimming removed 6 bases from V and 5 bases from J; junction bases left unmatched: 7. CDR3 residues: CSAEAGVGDTQYF. The CDR3 DNA is TGCAGTGCAGAAGCGGGGGTAGGAGATACGCAGTATTTT.